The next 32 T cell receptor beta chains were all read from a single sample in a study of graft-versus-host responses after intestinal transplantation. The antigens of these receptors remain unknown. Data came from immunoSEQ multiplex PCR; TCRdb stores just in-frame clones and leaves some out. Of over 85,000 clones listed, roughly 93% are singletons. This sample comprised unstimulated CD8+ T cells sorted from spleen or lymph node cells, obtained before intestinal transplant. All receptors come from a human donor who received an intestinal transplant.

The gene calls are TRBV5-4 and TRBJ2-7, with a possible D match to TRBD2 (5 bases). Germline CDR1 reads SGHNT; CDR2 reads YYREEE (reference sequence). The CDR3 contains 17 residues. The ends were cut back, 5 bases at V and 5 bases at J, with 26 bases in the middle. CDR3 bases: TGTGCCAGCAGTTATGGGCCCGGTGAAAGCGGCCTTAACGAGCAGTACTTC. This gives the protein CASSYGPGESGLNEQYF.

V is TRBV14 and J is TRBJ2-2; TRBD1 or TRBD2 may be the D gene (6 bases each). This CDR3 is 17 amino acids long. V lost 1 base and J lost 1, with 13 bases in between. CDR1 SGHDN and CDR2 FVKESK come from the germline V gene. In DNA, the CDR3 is TGTGCCAGCAGCCAAGTAGGGGGGTGGCGGAACACCGGGGAGCTGTTTTTT. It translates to CASSQVGGWRNTGELFF.

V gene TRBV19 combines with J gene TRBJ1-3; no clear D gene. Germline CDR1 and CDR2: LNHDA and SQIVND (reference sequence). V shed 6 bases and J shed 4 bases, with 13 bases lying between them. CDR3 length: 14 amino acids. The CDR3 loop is CASSNGGGGNTIYF. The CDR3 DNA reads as TGTGCCAGTAGCAACGGAGGAGGAGGAAACACCATATATTTT.

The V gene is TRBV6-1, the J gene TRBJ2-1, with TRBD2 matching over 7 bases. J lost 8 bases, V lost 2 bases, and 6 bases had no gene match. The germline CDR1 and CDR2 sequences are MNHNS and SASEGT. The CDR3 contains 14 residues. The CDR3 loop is CASSEPVRGDEQFF. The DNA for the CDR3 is TGTGCCAGCAGTGAACCCGTCCGGGGGGATGAGCAGTTCTTC.

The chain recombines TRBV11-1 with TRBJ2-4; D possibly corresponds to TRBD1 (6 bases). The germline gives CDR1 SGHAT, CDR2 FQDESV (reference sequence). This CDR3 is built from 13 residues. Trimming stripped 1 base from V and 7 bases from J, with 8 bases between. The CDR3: CASSLVDSNIQYF. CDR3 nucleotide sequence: TGTGCCAGCAGCTTAGTGGACAGCAACATTCAGTACTTC.

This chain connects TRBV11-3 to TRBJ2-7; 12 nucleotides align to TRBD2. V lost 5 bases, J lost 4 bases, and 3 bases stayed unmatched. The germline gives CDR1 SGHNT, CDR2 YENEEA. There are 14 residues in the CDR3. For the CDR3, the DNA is TGTGCCAGCAGCCGGACTAGCGGGGAATACGAGCAGTACTTC. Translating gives CASSRTSGEYEQYF.

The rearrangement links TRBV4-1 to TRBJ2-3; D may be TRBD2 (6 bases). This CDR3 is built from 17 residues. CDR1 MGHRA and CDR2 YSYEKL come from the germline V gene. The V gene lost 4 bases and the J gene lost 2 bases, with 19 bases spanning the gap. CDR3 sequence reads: CASSPNHQTSPTDTQYF. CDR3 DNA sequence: TGCGCCAGCAGCCCTAACCATCAAACTAGCCCCACAGATACGCAGTATTTT.

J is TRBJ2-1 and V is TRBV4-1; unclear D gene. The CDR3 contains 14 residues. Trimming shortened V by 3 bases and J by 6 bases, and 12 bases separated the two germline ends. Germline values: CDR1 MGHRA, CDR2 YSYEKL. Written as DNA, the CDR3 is TGCGCCAGCAGCCAGCCCGGTGATTTCAATGAGCAGTTCTTC. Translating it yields CASSQPGDFNEQFF.

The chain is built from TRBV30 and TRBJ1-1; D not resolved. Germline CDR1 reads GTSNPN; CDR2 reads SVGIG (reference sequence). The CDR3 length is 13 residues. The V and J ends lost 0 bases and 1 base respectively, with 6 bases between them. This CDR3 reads CAWSVGENTEAFF. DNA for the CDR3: TGTGCCTGGAGTGTCGGAGAGAACACTGAAGCTTTCTTT.

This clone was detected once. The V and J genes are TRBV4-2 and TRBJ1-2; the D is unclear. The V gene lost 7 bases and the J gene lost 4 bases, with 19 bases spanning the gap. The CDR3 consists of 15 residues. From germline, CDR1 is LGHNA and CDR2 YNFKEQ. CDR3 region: CASTQLDGDPYGYTF. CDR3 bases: TGTGCCAGCACCCAGCTCGACGGAGACCCCTATGGCTACACCTTC.

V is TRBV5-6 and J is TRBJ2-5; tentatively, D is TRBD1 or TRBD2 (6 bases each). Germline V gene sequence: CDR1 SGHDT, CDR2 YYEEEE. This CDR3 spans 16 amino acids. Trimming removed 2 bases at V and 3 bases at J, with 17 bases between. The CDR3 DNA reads TGTGCCAGCAGCTTTGCCCCGCGGAGGGGGAAAGAGACCCAGTACTTC. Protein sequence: CASSFAPRRGKETQYF.

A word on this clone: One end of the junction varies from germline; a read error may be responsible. The CDR3 spells CGSSPGGRTGELFF. DNA of the CDR3: TGTGGCAGCTCCCCTGGCGGGAGGACCGGGGAGCTGTTTTTT. The chain combines TRBV9 with TRBJ2-2, with TRBD2 identical over 8 bases. The CDR3 extends over 14 amino acids. Germline loops: CDR1 SGDLS, CDR2 YYNGEE.

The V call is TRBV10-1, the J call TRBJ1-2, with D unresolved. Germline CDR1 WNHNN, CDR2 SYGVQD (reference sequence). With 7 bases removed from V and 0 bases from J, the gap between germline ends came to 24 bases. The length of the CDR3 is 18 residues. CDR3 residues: CASTQTAGSLLPNYGYTF. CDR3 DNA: TGCGCCAGCACTCAGACGGCCGGGTCGTTACTGCCTAACTATGGCTACACCTTC.

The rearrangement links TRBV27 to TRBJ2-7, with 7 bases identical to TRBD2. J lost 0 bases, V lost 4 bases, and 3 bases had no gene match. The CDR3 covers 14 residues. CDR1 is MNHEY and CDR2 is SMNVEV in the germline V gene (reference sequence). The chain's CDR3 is CASSSSSGSYEQYF. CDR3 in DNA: TGTGCCAGCAGTTCCTCTAGCGGCTCCTACGAGCAGTACTTC.

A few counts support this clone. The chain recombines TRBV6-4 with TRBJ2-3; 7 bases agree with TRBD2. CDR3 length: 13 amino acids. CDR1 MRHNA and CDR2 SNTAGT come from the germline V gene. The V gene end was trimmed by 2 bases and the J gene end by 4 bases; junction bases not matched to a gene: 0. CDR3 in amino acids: CASSDGRADTQYF. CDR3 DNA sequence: TGTGCCAGCAGTGACGGGAGGGCAGATACGCAGTATTTT.

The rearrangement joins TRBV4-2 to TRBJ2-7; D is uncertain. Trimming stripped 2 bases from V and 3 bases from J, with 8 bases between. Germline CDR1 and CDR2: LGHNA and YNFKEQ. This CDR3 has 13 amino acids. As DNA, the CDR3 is TGTGCCAGCAGCCAACAGTTGGGCTACGAGCAGTACTTC. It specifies CASSQQLGYEQYF.

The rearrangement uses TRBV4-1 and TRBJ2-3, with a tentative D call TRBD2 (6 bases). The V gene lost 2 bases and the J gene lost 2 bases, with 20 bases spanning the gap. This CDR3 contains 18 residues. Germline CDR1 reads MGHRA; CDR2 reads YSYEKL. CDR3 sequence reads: CASSQSRSTGVNTDTQYF. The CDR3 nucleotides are TGCGCCAGCAGCCAATCGCGTAGCACGGGGGTAAACACAGATACGCAGTATTTT.

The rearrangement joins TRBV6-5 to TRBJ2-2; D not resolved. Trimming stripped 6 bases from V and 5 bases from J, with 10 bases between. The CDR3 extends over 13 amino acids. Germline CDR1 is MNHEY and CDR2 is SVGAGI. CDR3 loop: CASSPTVTGELFF. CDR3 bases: TGTGCCAGCAGCCCTACGGTAACCGGGGAGCTGTTTTTT.

The CDR3 loop reads CASSPVREGPTEAFF. In DNA, the CDR3 is TGTGCCAGCAGCCCAGTTAGGGAGGGTCCCACTGAAGCTTTCTTT. This chain links TRBV9 with TRBJ1-1; D is undetermined. In germline, CDR1 is SGDLS, CDR2 YYNGEE. V was cut by 4 bases and J by 4 bases, with 17 bases left in between. The CDR3 contains 15 residues.

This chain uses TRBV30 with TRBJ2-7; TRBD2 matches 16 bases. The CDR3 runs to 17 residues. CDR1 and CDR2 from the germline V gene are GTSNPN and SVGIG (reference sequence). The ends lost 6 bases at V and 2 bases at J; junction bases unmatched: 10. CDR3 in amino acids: CACYRGLAGGPPYEQYF. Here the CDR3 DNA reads TGTGCCTGTTACAGGGGACTAGCGGGAGGGCCCCCCTACGAGCAGTACTTC.

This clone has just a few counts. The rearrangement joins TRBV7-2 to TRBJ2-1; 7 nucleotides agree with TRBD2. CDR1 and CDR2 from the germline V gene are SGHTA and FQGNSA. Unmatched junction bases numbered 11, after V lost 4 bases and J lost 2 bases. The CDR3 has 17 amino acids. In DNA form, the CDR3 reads TGTGCCAGCAGCTCGAGGAGGCTAGCGGAGGCCTACAATGAGCAGTTCTTC. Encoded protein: CASSSRRLAEAYNEQFF.

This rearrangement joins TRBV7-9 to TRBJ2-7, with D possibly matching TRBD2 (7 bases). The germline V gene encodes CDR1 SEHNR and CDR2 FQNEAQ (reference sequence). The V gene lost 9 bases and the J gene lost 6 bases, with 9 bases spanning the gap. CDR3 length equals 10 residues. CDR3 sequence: CARGGGEQYF. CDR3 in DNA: TGTGCCAGGGGAGGGGGCGAGCAGTACTTC.

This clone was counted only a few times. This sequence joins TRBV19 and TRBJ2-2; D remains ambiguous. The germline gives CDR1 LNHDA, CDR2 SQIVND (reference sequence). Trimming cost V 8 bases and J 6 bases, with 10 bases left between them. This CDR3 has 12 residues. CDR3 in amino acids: CASGSGPGELFF. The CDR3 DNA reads TGTGCCAGTGGCTCTGGGCCCGGGGAGCTGTTTTTT.

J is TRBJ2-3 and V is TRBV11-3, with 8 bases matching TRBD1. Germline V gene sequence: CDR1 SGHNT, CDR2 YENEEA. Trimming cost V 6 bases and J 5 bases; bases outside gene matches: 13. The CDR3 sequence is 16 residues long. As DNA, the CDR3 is TGTGCCAGCAGTCGCCGAAATCGGACAGGGAAAGATACGCAGTATTTT. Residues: CASSRRNRTGKDTQYF.

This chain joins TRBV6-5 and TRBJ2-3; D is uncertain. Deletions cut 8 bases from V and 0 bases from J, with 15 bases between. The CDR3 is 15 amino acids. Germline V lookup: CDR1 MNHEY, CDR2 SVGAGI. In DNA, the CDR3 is TGTGCCAGCGGAAGCATCGGTCCTAGCACAGATACGCAGTATTTT. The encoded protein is CASGSIGPSTDTQYF.

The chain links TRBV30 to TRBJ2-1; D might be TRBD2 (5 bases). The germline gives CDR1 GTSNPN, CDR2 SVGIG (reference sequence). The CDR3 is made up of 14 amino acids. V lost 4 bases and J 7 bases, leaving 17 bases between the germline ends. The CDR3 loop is CAWNFGGSGNEQFF. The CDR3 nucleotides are TGTGCCTGGAATTTCGGTGGGAGTGGTAATGAGCAGTTCTTC. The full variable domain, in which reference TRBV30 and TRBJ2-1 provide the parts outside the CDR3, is SQTIHQWPATLVQPVGSPLSLECTVEGTSNPNLYWYRQAAGRGLQLLFYSVGIGQISSEVPQNLSASRPQDRQFILSSKKLLLSDSGFYLCAWNFGGSGNEQFFGPGTRLTVL.

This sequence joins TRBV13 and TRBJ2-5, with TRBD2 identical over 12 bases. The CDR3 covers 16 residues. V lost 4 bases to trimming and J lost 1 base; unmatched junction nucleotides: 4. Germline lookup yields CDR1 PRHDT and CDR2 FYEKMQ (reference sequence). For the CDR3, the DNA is TGTGCCAGCAGCTCTGGGACTAGCGGGTCCCAAGAGACCCAGTACTTC. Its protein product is CASSSGTSGSQETQYF.

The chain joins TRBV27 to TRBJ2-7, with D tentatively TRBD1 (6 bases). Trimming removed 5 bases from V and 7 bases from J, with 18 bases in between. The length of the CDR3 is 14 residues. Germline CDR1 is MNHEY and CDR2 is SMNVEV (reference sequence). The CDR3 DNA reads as TGTGCCAGCAGTGAGAAACAGGGATTCGAAGAGCAGTACTTC. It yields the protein CASSEKQGFEEQYF.

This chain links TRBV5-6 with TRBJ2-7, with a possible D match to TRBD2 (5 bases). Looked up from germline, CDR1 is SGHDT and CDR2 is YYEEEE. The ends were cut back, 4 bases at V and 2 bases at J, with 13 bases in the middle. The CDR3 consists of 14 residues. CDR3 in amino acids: CASSPGIQPYEQYF. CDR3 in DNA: TGTGCCAGCAGCCCCGGGATCCAGCCCTACGAGCAGTACTTC. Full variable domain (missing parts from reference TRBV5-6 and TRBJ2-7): DAGVTQSPTHLIKTRGQQVTLRCSPKSGHDTVSWYQQALGQGPQFIFQYYEEEERQRGNFPDRFSGHQFPNYSSELNVNALLLGDSALYLCASSPGIQPYEQYFGPGTRLTVT.

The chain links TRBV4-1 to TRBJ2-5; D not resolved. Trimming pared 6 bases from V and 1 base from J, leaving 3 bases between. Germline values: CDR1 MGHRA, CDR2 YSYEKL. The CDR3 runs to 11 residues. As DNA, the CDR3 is TGCGCCAGCAGGAGCCAAGAGACCCAGTACTTC. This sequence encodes CASRSQETQYF.

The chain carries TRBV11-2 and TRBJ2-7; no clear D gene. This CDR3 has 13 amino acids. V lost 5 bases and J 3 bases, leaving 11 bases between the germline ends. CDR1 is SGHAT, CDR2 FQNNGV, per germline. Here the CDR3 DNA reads TGTGCCAGCAGCCCCGGACCCGTCTACGAGCAGTACTTC. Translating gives CASSPGPVYEQYF.

The CDR3 here is CASSSTRGETQYF. As DNA, the CDR3 is TGTGCCAGCAGCTCTACCAGGGGGGAGACCCAGTACTTC. The chain joins TRBV13 to TRBJ2-5; 7 nucleotides line up with TRBD1. CDR3 length equals 13 residues. Germline V CDR1 and CDR2: PRHDT, FYEKMQ (reference sequence). J was trimmed by 5 bases and V by 4 bases; bases with no gene match: 4.